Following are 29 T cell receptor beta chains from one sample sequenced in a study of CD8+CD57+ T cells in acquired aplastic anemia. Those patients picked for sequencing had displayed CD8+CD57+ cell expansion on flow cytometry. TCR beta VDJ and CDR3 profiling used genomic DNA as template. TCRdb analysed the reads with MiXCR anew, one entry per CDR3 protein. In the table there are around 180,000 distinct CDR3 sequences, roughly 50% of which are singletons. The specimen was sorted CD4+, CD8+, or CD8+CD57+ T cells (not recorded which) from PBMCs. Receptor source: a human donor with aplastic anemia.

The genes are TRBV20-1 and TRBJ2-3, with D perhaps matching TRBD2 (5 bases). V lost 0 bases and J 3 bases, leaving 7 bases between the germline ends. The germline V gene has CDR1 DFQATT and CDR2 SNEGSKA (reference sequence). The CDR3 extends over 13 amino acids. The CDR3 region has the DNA TGCAGTGCTAGAGAGACGGGGACAGATACGCAGTATTTT. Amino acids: CSARETGTDTQYF.

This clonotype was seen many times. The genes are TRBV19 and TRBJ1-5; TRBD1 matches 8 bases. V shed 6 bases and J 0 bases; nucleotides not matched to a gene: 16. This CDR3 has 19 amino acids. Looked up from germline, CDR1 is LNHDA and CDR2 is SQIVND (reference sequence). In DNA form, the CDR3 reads TGTGCCAGTAGGGGTTGGAGGGACAGGTCAATTAATAGCAATCAGCCCCAGCATTTT. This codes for CASRGWRDRSINSNQPQHF.

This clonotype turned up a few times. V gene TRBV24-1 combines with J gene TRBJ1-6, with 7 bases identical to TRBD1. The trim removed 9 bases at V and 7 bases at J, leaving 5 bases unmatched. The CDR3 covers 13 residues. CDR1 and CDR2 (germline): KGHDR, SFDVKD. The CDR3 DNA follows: TGTGCCACCCAAGGACAGGTCAATTCACCCCTCCACTTT. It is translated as CATQGQVNSPLHF.

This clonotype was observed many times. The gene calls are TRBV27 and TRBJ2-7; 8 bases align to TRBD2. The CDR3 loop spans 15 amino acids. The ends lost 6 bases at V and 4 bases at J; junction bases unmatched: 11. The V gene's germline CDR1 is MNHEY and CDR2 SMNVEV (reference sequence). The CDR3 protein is CASSSLGLAGYEQYF. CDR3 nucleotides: TGTGCCAGCAGCTCCCTTGGACTAGCCGGGTACGAGCAGTACTTC.

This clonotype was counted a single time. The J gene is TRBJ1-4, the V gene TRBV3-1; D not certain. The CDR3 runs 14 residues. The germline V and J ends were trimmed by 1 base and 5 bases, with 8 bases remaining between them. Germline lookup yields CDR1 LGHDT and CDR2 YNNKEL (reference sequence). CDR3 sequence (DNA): TGTGCCAGCAGCCAAGCACATCACAATGAAAAACTGTTTTTT. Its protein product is CASSQAHHNEKLFF.

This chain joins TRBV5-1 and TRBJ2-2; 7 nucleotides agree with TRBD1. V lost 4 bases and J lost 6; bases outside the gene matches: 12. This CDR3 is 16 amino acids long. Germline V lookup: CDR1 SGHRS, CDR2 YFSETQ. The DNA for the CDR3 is TGCGCCAGCAGCCTGCGACAGGGCCTCTTACCCGGGGAGCTGTTTTTT. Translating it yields CASSLRQGLLPGELFF.

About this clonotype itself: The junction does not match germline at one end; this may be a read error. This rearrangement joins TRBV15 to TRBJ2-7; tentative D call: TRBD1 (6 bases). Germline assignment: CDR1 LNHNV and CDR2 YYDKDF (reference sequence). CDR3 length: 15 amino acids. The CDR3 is CATSRDPQGVYEQYF. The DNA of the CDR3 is TGCGCCACCAGCAGAGATCCACAGGGAGTCTACGAGCAGTACTTC.

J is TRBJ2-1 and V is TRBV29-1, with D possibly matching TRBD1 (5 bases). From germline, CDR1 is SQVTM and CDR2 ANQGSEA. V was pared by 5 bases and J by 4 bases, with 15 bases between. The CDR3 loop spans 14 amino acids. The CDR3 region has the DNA TGCAGCGTTCCCTTTGGGGCAGTATACAATGAGCAGTTCTTC. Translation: CSVPFGAVYNEQFF.

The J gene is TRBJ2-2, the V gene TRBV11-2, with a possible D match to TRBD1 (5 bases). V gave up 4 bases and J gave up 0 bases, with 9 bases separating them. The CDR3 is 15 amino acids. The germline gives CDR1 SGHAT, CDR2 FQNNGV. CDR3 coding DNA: TGTGCCAGCAGCTGGGGCTTCGCGAACACCGGGGAGCTGTTTTTT. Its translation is CASSWGFANTGELFF.

This chain's CDR3 is CASSVDGQAEAFF. CDR3 coding DNA: TGTGCCAGCAGCGTAGATGGACAGGCTGAAGCTTTCTTT. V usage is TRBV6-1 and J usage is TRBJ1-1; 7 nucleotides agree with TRBD1. Trimming removed 6 bases from V and 6 bases from J; junction bases left unmatched: 7. Germline V gene lookup returns CDR1 MNHNS and CDR2 SASEGT. CDR3 length: 13 amino acids.

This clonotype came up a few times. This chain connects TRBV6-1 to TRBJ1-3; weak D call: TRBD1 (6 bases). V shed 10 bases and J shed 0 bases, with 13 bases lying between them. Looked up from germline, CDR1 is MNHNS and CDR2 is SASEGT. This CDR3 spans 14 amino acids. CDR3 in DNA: TGTGCCACTAGAACAGGGTTCTCTGGAAACACCATATATTTT. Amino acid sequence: CATRTGFSGNTIYF.

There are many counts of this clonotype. The CDR3 DNA reads TGTGCCAGCAGTCGGACAGGGGAGAATTCACCCCTCCACTTT. As protein: CASSRTGENSPLHF. V and J are TRBV12-3 or TRBV12-4 and TRBJ1-6; 9 nucleotides match TRBD1. The junction had 3 bases not matched to a gene; V was cut back by 5 bases and J by 7 bases. This CDR3 is built from 14 residues.

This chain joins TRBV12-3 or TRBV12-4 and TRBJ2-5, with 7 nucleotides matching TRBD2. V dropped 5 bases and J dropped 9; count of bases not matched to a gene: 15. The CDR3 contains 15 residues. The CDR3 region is CASSPHAGVVASQYF. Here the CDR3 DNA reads TGTGCCAGCAGTCCACACGCGGGAGTCGTAGCGTCCCAGTACTTC.

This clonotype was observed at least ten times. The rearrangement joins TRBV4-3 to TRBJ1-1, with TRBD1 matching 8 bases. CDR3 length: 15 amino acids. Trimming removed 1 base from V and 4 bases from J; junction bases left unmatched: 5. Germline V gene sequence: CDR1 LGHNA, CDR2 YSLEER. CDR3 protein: CASSQASTGGTEAFF. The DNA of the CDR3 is TGCGCCAGCAGCCAAGCCTCCACAGGGGGCACTGAAGCTTTCTTT.

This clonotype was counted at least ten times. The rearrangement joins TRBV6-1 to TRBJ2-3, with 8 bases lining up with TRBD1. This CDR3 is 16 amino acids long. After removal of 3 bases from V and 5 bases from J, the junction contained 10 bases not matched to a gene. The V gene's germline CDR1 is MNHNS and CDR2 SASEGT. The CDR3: CASSDAPGGAGDTQYF. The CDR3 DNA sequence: TGTGCCAGCAGTGATGCGCCAGGGGGCGCAGGAGATACGCAGTATTTT.

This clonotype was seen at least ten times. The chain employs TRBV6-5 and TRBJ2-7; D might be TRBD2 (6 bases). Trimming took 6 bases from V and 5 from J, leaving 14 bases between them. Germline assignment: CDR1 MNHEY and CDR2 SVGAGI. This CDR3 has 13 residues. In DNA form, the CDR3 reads TGTGCCAGCAGGACCTTATGGGGGGACGAGCAGTACTTC. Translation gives CASRTLWGDEQYF.

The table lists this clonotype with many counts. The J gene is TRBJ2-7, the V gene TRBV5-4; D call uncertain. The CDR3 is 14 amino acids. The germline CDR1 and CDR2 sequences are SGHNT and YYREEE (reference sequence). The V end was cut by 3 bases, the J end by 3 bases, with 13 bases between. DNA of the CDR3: TGTGCCAGCAGCTCCGATACCCCTAACTACGAGCAGTACTTC. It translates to CASSSDTPNYEQYF.

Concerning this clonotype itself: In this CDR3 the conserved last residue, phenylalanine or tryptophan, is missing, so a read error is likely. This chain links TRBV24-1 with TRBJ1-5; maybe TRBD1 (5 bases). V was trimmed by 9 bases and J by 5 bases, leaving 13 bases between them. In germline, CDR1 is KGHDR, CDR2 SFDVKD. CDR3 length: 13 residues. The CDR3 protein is CATGGDGDQPQHL. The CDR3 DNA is TGTGCCACCGGCGGGGACGGGGATCAGCCCCAGCATCTT.

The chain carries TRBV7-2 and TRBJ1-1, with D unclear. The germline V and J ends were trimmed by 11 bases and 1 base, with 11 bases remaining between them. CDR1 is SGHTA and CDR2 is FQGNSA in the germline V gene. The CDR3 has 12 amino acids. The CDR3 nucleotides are TGTGCCGGGCCCAGACCGAACACTGAAGCTTTCTTT. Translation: CAGPRPNTEAFF.

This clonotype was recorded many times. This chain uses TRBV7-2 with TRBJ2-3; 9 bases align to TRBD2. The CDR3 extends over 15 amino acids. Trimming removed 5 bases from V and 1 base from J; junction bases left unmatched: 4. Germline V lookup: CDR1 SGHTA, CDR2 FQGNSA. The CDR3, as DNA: TGTGCCAGCAGCGTTAGCGGGAGAGGCACAGATACGCAGTATTTT. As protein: CASSVSGRGTDTQYF.

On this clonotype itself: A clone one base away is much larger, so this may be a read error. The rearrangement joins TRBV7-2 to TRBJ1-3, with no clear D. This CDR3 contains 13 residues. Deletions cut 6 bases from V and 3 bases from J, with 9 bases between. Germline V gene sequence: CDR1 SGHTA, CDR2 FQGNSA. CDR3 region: CTSSFAGGNTIYF. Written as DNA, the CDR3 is TGTACCAGCAGTTTTGCAGGTGGAAACACCATATATTTT.

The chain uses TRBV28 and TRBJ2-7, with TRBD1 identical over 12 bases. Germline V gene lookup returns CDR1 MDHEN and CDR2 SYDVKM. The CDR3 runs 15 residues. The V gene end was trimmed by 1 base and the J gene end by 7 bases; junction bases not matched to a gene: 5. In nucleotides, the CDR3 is TGTGCCAGCAGTTTATCCGGGACAGGGGGCTGGGAGCAGTACTTC. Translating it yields CASSLSGTGGWEQYF.

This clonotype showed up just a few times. Here the CDR3 reads CASITGTEAFF. Written as DNA, the CDR3 is TGTGCCAGCATAACCGGGACTGAAGCTTTCTTT. The V gene is TRBV2, the J gene TRBJ1-1; no reliable D call. Germline V gene sequence: CDR1 SNHLY, CDR2 FYNNEI. Deletions cut 7 bases from V and 5 bases from J, with 8 bases between. The CDR3 covers 11 residues. The full variable domain, rest sourced from reference TRBV2 and TRBJ1-1, is EPEVTQTPSHQVTQMGQEVILRCVPISNHLYFYWYRQILGQKVEFLVSFYNNEISEKSEIFDDQFSVERPDGSNFTLKIRSTKLEDSAMYFCASITGTEAFFGQGTRLTVV.

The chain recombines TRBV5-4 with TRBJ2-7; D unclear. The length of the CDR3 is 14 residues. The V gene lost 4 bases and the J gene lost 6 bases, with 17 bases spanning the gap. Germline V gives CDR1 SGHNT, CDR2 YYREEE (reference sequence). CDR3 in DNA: TGTGCCAGCAGCCCACGCCAAGAAACGGGCGAGCAGTACTTC. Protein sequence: CASSPRQETGEQYF.

In nucleotides, the CDR3 is TGTGCCACTGCGGGACAGGGGAAGGGCGGGGAGCTGTTTTTT. Its protein product is CATAGQGKGGELFF. The chain links TRBV6-1 to TRBJ2-2, with 10 nucleotides matching TRBD1. This CDR3 has 14 residues. Germline V gene sequence: CDR1 MNHNS, CDR2 SASEGT. Trimming took 10 bases from V and 7 from J; bases not matched to a gene: 9.

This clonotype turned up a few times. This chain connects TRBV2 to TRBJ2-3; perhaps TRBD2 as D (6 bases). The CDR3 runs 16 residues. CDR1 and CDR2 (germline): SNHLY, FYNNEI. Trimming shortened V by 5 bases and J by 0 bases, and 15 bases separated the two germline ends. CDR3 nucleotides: TGTGCCAGCAGTTCAGGGACTTTTTATAGCACAGATACGCAGTATTTT. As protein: CASSSGTFYSTDTQYF.

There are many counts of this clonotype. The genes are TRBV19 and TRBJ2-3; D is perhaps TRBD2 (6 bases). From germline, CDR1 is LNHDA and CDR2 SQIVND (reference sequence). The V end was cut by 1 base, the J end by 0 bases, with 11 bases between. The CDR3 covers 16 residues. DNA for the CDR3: TGTGCCAGTAGTATAGTGGCGGGGACTAGCACAGATACGCAGTATTTT. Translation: CASSIVAGTSTDTQYF.

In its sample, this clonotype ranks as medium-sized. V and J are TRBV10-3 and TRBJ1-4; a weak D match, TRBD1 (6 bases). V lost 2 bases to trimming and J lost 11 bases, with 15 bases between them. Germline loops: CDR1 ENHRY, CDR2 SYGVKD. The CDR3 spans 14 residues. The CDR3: CAISEPRGAGKLFF. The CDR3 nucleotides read TGTGCCATCAGTGAGCCGCGGGGGGCAGGGAAACTGTTTTTT.

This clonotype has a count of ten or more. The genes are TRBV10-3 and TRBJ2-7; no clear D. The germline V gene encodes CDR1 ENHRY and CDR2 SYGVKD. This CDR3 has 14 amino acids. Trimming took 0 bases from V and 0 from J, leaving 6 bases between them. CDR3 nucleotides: TGTGCCATCAGTGAGTCATCCAACTCCTACGAGCAGTACTTC. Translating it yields CAISESSNSYEQYF.